Presented here are 30 T cell receptor beta chains from one specimen sequenced in a study of blood T cell repertoires in COVID-19. The protocol was immunoSEQ multiplex PCR, while the TCRdb copy is restricted to in-frame clones and leaves out a portion. The sample carries around 50,000 clones, about 80% recorded once. Sequencing was done on a sample of peripheral blood. These receptors were collected from a woman aged 60 to 75 with acute or convalescent COVID-19.

V and J are TRBV6-5 and TRBJ1-6; 8 bases map to TRBD1. This CDR3 is built from 15 residues. Germline V gene sequence: CDR1 MNHEY, CDR2 SVGAGI. The junction had 7 bases not matched to a gene; V was cut back by 5 bases and J by 7 bases. In DNA form, the CDR3 reads TGTGCCAGCAGTCCGGGGACAGGTCCCAATTCACCCCTCCACTTT. Encoded protein: CASSPGTGPNSPLHF.

The rearrangement uses TRBV29-1 and TRBJ1-1, with 9 bases that match TRBD1. Germline assignment: CDR1 SQVTM and CDR2 ANQGSEA. Losses at the gene ends were 4 bases for V and 7 bases for J; bases not matched to a gene: 10. The length of the CDR3 is 14 residues. CDR3 bases: TGCAGCGTTGCCACAGGGGGCGAATATATTGAAGCTTTCTTT. Its translation: CSVATGGEYIEAFF.

CDR3 in amino acids: CASIRRGAAEAFF. The CDR3 region has the DNA TGTGCCAGCATCCGGCGGGGCGCCGCTGAAGCTTTCTTT. The V and J genes are TRBV27 and TRBJ1-1, with a possible D match to TRBD1 (5 bases). Deletions cut 7 bases from V and 6 bases from J, with 15 bases between. This CDR3 is built from 13 residues. Per the germline V gene, CDR1 is MNHEY and CDR2 is SMNVEV (reference sequence).

The table lists this clone with a few counts. The chain joins TRBV10-1 to TRBJ1-3; D uncertain. Trimming shortened V by 3 bases and J by 2 bases, and 8 bases separated the two germline ends. The CDR3 spans 14 residues. CDR1 and CDR2 from the germline V gene are WNHNN and SYGVQD (reference sequence). The CDR3 DNA is TGCGCCAGCAGTGAATCCGGGGCTGGAAACACCATATATTTT. This sequence encodes CASSESGAGNTIYF.

This sequence joins TRBV18 and TRBJ1-4; D gene uncertain. Germline V gene lookup returns CDR1 KGHSH and CDR2 LQKENI. CDR3 size: 14 residues. Trimming took off 3 bases at V and 4 bases at J, with 9 bases between the two ends. This CDR3 reads CASSPRQLNEKLFF. The CDR3 DNA sequence: TGTGCCAGCTCACCGAGGCAGCTTAATGAAAAACTGTTTTTT.

This clone was detected a few times. This chain uses TRBV29-1 with TRBJ1-1; a possible D gene is TRBD1 (5 bases). The CDR3 has 14 amino acids. The germline CDR1 and CDR2 sequences are SQVTM and ANQGSEA. The V and J ends lost 7 bases and 5 bases respectively, with 20 bases between them. The CDR3 is CSALTDPSGTEAFF. The CDR3 region has the DNA TGCAGCGCATTGACCGACCCGTCAGGGACTGAAGCTTTCTTT. The full variable domain, its missing parts supplied by reference TRBV29-1 and TRBJ1-1, is SAVISQKPSRDICQRGTSLTIQCQVDSQVTMMFWYRQQPGQSLTLIATANQGSEATYESGFVIDKFPISRPNLTFSTLTVSNMSPEDSSIYLCSALTDPSGTEAFFGQGTRLTVV.

J is TRBJ1-3 and V is TRBV10-1; 8 bases fit TRBD1. Germline loops: CDR1 WNHNN, CDR2 SYGVQD (reference sequence). V lost 1 base to trimming and J lost 1 base; unmatched junction nucleotides: 6. This CDR3 contains 17 residues. In DNA form, the CDR3 reads TGCGCCAGCAGTGAGTGGACAGGGAAGGGGTCTGGAAACACCATATATTTT. Its protein product is CASSEWTGKGSGNTIYF.

The chain couples TRBV12-3 or TRBV12-4 to TRBJ1-2; D is perhaps TRBD1 (5 bases). V was shortened by 6 bases and J by 5 bases, with 13 bases between the two germline ends. The CDR3 spans 13 residues. The CDR3 nucleotides read TGTGCCAGCAGCCGGGGGGGGAGTTATGGCTACACCTTC. This encodes CASSRGGSYGYTF.

J is TRBJ1-2 and V is TRBV5-4; 8 bases are a match to TRBD1. Germline V gives CDR1 SGHNT, CDR2 YYREEE (reference sequence). This CDR3 has 15 residues. Unmatched junction bases numbered 7, after V lost 3 bases and J lost 3 bases. The CDR3 DNA reads as TGTGCCAGCAGCTCCAGGGGGCAAGAATACTATGGCTACACCTTC. Translated, it gives CASSSRGQEYYGYTF.

This clone was counted once. The chain joins TRBV19 to TRBJ2-1; D may be TRBD2 (7 bases). Germline CDR1 is LNHDA and CDR2 is SQIVND (reference sequence). The CDR3 covers 15 residues. V gave up 5 bases and J gave up 5 bases, with 16 bases separating them. The DNA for the CDR3 is TGTGCCAGTAGTTGGCGGGGGCCGATGGACAATGAGCAGTTCTTC. This gives the protein CASSWRGPMDNEQFF.

This chain connects TRBV28 to TRBJ1-2, with D perhaps TRBD1 (5 bases). Germline CDR1 is MDHEN and CDR2 is SYDVKM. The CDR3 contains 12 residues. The germline V and J ends were trimmed by 4 bases and 2 bases, with 5 bases remaining between them. DNA for the CDR3: TGTGCCAGCAGTTCAGGGAACTATGGCTACACCTTC. This codes for CASSSGNYGYTF.

The rearrangement links TRBV29-1 to TRBJ2-7; TRBD1 matches at 9 bases. CDR3 length: 12 amino acids. The V gene's germline CDR1 is SQVTM and CDR2 ANQGSEA. The junction had 8 bases not matched to a gene; V was cut back by 6 bases and J by 8 bases. The CDR3 sequence is CSVGDRVSKQYF. The DNA for the CDR3 is TGCAGCGTGGGGGACAGGGTTTCCAAGCAGTACTTC.

The chain recombines TRBV2 with TRBJ2-7, with TRBD1 identical over 7 bases. The germline V gene encodes CDR1 SNHLY and CDR2 FYNNEI. After removal of 6 bases from V and 4 bases from J, the junction contained 3 bases not matched to a gene. The CDR3 is 12 residues long. CDR3 in amino acids: CASRGDSYEQYF. The DNA of the CDR3 is TGTGCCAGCAGGGGGGACAGTTACGAGCAGTACTTC.

The chain uses TRBV6-2 or TRBV6-3 and TRBJ1-5, with 8 bases matching TRBD1. Trimming cost V 2 bases and J 4 bases; bases outside gene matches: 1. The CDR3 has 14 amino acids. Germline CDR1 reads MNHEY; CDR2 reads SVGEGT. DNA of the CDR3: TGTGCCAGCAGTTACACAGGGGGAAATCAGCCCCAGCATTTT. Its translation: CASSYTGGNQPQHF.

The chain couples TRBV27 to TRBJ1-1, with TRBD1 matching over 9 bases. This CDR3 region has 14 residues. Germline V CDR1 and CDR2: MNHEY, SMNVEV (reference sequence). V lost 3 bases to trimming and J lost 9 bases; unmatched junction nucleotides: 8. CDR3 residues: CASSFLTGGRKAFF. Here the CDR3 DNA reads TGTGCCAGCAGTTTTCTTACAGGGGGCCGGAAAGCTTTCTTT.

V usage is TRBV9 and J usage is TRBJ1-2; tentative D call: TRBD1 (6 bases). V lost 0 bases to trimming and J lost 6 bases, with 12 bases between them. This CDR3 contains 14 residues. CDR1 and CDR2 (germline): SGDLS, YYNGEE. This CDR3 reads CASSVGLRDNGYTF. In nucleotides, the CDR3 is TGTGCCAGCAGCGTAGGGCTCAGGGACAATGGCTACACCTTC.

This clone appeared a few times. The chain has TRBV19 and TRBJ2-1; tentatively, D is TRBD2 (6 bases). CDR3 size: 14 residues. V lost 3 bases, J lost 5 bases, and 11 bases lay in between. The germline V gene has CDR1 LNHDA and CDR2 SQIVND (reference sequence). The CDR3 bases are TGTGCCAGTAGTATGAGACTAGGACACAATGAGCAGTTCTTC. Translated: CASSMRLGHNEQFF.

This rearrangement joins TRBV7-3 to TRBJ2-3; possibly TRBD2 for D (6 bases). CDR3 size: 15 residues. V lost 4 bases and J lost 0, with 11 bases in between. Germline V gene lookup returns CDR1 SGHTA and CDR2 FQGTGA. The CDR3 reads CASSSRGRSTDTQYF. The CDR3, as DNA: TGTGCCAGCAGCTCTCGGGGGAGGAGCACAGATACGCAGTATTTT.

The chain employs TRBV11-3 and TRBJ2-5, with 10 bases that match TRBD2. Germline V gene lookup returns CDR1 SGHNT and CDR2 YENEEA. With V trimmed by 4 bases and J by 5 bases, 13 bases remained unmatched. The CDR3 covers 17 residues. The CDR3 reads CASSSGRLAGGRETQYF. CDR3 DNA: TGTGCCAGCAGCTCCGGACGGTTAGCGGGGGGTCGGGAGACCCAGTACTTC.

This chain links TRBV29-1 with TRBJ1-1, with no clear D. This CDR3 spans 10 amino acids. V lost 4 bases and J 7 bases, leaving 7 bases between the germline ends. Germline loops: CDR1 SQVTM, CDR2 ANQGSEA. CDR3 sequence (DNA): TGCAGCGTTGTTACGGGTGAAGCTTTCTTT. Residues: CSVVTGEAFF.

V usage is TRBV7-2 and J usage is TRBJ2-5; 13 bases line up with TRBD2. The CDR3 is 17 amino acids. V was pared by 5 bases and J by 0 bases, with 6 bases of the junction left unmatched. Germline V gene lookup returns CDR1 SGHTA and CDR2 FQGNSA. CDR3 residues: CASSPPGLAGYQETQYF. DNA of the CDR3: TGTGCCAGCAGCCCCCCGGGACTAGCGGGGTACCAAGAGACCCAGTACTTC.

This chain uses TRBV7-3 with TRBJ2-3, with D uncertain. V gave up 2 bases and J gave up 2 bases, with 5 bases separating them. Germline loops: CDR1 SGHTA, CDR2 FQGTGA. There are 13 residues in the CDR3. This CDR3 reads CASSLWPTDTQYF. In nucleotides, the CDR3 is TGTGCCAGCAGCTTATGGCCCACAGATACGCAGTATTTT.

The rearrangement uses TRBV6-5 and TRBJ2-5; TRBD2 matches 7 bases. Germline V gene lookup returns CDR1 MNHEY and CDR2 SVGAGI. The trim removed 7 bases at V and 4 bases at J, leaving 12 bases unmatched. The CDR3 consists of 15 residues. CDR3 region: CASTMTSSVTETQYF. The CDR3 DNA follows: TGTGCCAGCACCATGACTAGCTCGGTAACAGAGACCCAGTACTTC.

The J gene is TRBJ2-1, the V gene TRBV12-3 or TRBV12-4, with a weak D call TRBD2 (6 bases). The CDR3 extends over 13 amino acids. V was clipped by 8 bases and J by 6 bases, with 14 bases between them. CDR3 amino acids: CASYLAGSNEQFF. In DNA, the CDR3 is TGTGCCAGCTATCTCGCGGGATCCAATGAGCAGTTCTTC.

The rearrangement joins TRBV7-9 to TRBJ1-5; D is uncertain. This CDR3 is built from 17 residues. Germline V gives CDR1 SEHNR, CDR2 FQNEAQ (reference sequence). V lost 5 bases, J lost 2 bases, and 19 bases lay in between. CDR3 loop: CASSPGGVVKGNQPQHF. CDR3 DNA: TGTGCCAGCAGCCCCGGCGGAGTGGTGAAGGGCAATCAGCCCCAGCATTTT.

The J gene is TRBJ1-1, the V gene TRBV5-1; 9 positions agree with TRBD1. J gave up 5 bases and V 0 bases, and 2 bases lay outside the gene matches. The CDR3 is made up of 14 amino acids. Germline V CDR1 and CDR2: SGHRS, YFSETQ. The CDR3 nucleotides are TGCGCCAGCAGCTTGGGGACAGGGGTAACTGAAGCTTTCTTT. Translating gives CASSLGTGVTEAFF. Full variable domain (outside the CDR3, taken from reference TRBV5-1 and TRBJ1-1): KAGVTQTPRYLIKTRGQQVTLSCSPISGHRSVSWYQQTPGQGLQFLFEYFSETQRNKGNFPGRFSGRQFSNSRSEMNVSTLELGDSALYLCASSLGTGVTEAFFGQGTRLTVV.

The V call is TRBV7-3, the J call TRBJ2-3; unclear D gene. V was pared by 4 bases and J by 2 bases, with 10 bases between. The germline CDR1 and CDR2 sequences are SGHTA and FQGTGA. The CDR3 sequence is 14 residues long. The CDR3 region is CASSSHPNTDTQYF. CDR3 bases: TGTGCCAGCAGCTCCCACCCTAACACAGATACGCAGTATTTT.

This clone was recorded once. V usage is TRBV27 and J usage is TRBJ2-7; D is perhaps TRBD2 (5 bases). The ends were cut back, 6 bases at V and 3 bases at J, with 15 bases in the middle. From germline, CDR1 is MNHEY and CDR2 SMNVEV (reference sequence). The CDR3 extends over 14 amino acids. CDR3 sequence reads: CASSSRTPYYEQYF. As DNA, the CDR3 is TGTGCCAGCAGCTCGAGGACTCCATACTACGAGCAGTACTTC.

V and J are TRBV3-1 (or the pseudogene TRBV3-2) and TRBJ2-7; possibly TRBD2 for D (6 bases). CDR1 and CDR2 from the germline V gene are LGHDT and YNNKEL (reference sequence). The CDR3 sequence is 14 residues long. V lost 1 base, J lost 6 bases, and 13 bases lay in between. The DNA for the CDR3 is TGTGCCAGCAGCCAAGCGGTCGGAGGGGCCGAGCAGTACTTC. Its translation is CASSQAVGGAEQYF.

There are many counts of this clone. In nucleotides, the CDR3 is TGTGCCAGCAGCCAGACGGGGGGTGAGCAGTTCTTC. Its protein product is CASSQTGGEQFF. V usage is TRBV7-2 and J usage is TRBJ2-1; 7 positions match TRBD2. In germline, CDR1 is SGHTA, CDR2 FQGNSA. The CDR3 is 12 amino acids. The junction had 4 bases not matched to a gene; V was cut back by 5 bases and J by 9 bases.